What follows is one T cell receptor beta chain and its context. Antigen unknown. This record belongs to a study of T cells in localized non-small cell lung cancer. Here immunoSEQ multiplex PCR was the method, and the copy in TCRdb shows in-frame clones only, minus some. The sample lists over 45,000 clones, approximately 80% occurring once. General study points: Sequencing was limited to one tumor region, leaving the possibility of heterogeneity open. Patients showing higher blood T cell density tended to see longer overall survival. Clonality of T cells reached its maximum in uninvolved adjacent lung, surpassing tumor. When the top 100 tumor clones were examined, a median approximately 59 of them also appeared in the adjacent lung, which was paired and uninvolved.

Trimming removed 3 bases at V and 7 bases at J, with 6 bases between. In germline, CDR1 is SGHNT, CDR2 YENEEA. The length of the CDR3 is 12 residues. The specimen comprised peripheral blood, sampled before any cancer treatment. This sequence joins TRBV11-3 and TRBJ2-2; D is unclear. The receptor was derived from a man between 40 and 70 years old with stage I squamous cell lung carcinoma. The CDR3, as DNA: TGTGCCAGCAGCTTGAGTGGCGGGGAGCTGTTTTTT. Translating gives CASSLSGGELFF.